One sample yielded the 15 T cell receptor beta chains listed below, sequenced in a study of regulatory T cells in long-lasting Graves disease. With iRepertoire HTBI primers and Arm-PCR of CDR3 regions, TCR beta libraries were built. TCRdb passed the multiplex PCR reads through MiXCR, listing each CDR3 protein once. Of 620,000 or so distinct CDR3 sequences in the sample, roughly 15% were seen once. Time point defined: newly diagnosed GD, antithyroid drugs for less than 3 months. Scientists built the TCR library using RNA that was extracted from PBMCs. These same records also appear under a second study, on T cells in Graves' hyperthyroidism and ophthalmopathy.

This sample comprised peripheral blood mononuclear cells (PBMCs), obtained at new diagnosis, from a patient treated with antithyroid drugs. The receptor set was obtained from a woman aged 25 to 39 with Graves disease.

CDR3 nucleotides: TGTGCCATCAGCACAGGGTTCCAAGAGACCCAGTACTTC. This sequence encodes CAISTGFQETQYF. This chain links TRBV10-3 with TRBJ2-5, with TRBD1 as a possible D gene (6 bases). The CDR3 has 13 residues. V was trimmed by 6 bases and J by 1 base, leaving 9 bases between them. Germline lookup yields CDR1 ENHRY and CDR2 SYGVKD.

This clonotype was observed many times. V gene TRBV6-1 combines with J gene TRBJ2-3; 8 bases fit TRBD2. V was pared by 2 bases and J by 0 bases, with 4 bases of the junction left unmatched. The germline gives CDR1 MNHNS, CDR2 SASEGT. The CDR3 has 16 amino acids. This CDR3 reads CASSETAGGSTDTQYF. CDR3 bases: TGTGCCAGCAGTGAAACGGCGGGAGGTAGCACAGATACGCAGTATTTT.

The chain employs TRBV29-1 and TRBJ2-3, with D possibly matching TRBD1 (6 bases). Germline-derived CDR1 and CDR2 are SQVTM and ANQGSEA. Trimming took 7 bases from V and 0 from J, leaving 29 bases between them. This CDR3 comprises 19 residues. This CDR3 is CSARTDKSSRVFSTDTQYF. As DNA, the CDR3 is TGCAGCGCCAGGACAGATAAATCCAGCAGAGTGTTTAGCACAGATACGCAGTATTTT.

This clonotype was seen repeatedly, ten times or more. V is TRBV2 and J is TRBJ1-4; a weak D match, TRBD1 (5 bases). CDR1 SNHLY and CDR2 FYNNEI come from the germline V gene. Trimming cost V 7 bases and J 5 bases, with 14 bases left between them. This CDR3 is 14 amino acids long. CDR3 protein: CASTVRALNEKLFF. The DNA of the CDR3 is TGTGCCAGCACGGTCAGGGCCCTCAATGAAAAACTGTTTTTT.

This clonotype appeared many times. The rearrangement links TRBV11-2 to TRBJ1-5; D perhaps matches TRBD1 (6 bases). CDR1 and CDR2 from the germline V gene are SGHAT and FQNNGV. Trimming took off 5 bases at V and 8 bases at J, with 16 bases between the two ends. The CDR3 extends over 14 amino acids. In DNA, the CDR3 is TGTGCCAGCAGCCCCACTGGGGGGCTTGAGCCCCAGCATTTT. This translates into CASSPTGGLEPQHF.

This clonotype was recorded many times. The J gene is TRBJ2-5, the V gene TRBV20-1, with D uncertain. The ends were cut back, 6 bases at V and 5 bases at J, with 4 bases in the middle. The CDR3 totals 9 residues. CDR1 is DFQATT and CDR2 is SNEGSKA in the germline V gene (reference sequence). The CDR3 sequence: CSAEETQYF. DNA of the CDR3: TGCAGTGCAGAGGAGACCCAGTACTTC.

The rearrangement uses TRBV5-4 and TRBJ2-3; TRBD2 matches 12 bases. This CDR3 is built from 17 residues. J gave up 1 base and V 0 bases, and 3 bases lay outside the gene matches. Germline V gene lookup returns CDR1 SGHNT and CDR2 YYREEE (reference sequence). The CDR3 DNA is TGTGCCAGCAGCTTGGGACTAGCGGGAGCTCGCACAGATACGCAGTATTTT. Its protein product is CASSLGLAGARTDTQYF. Together with reference TRBV5-4 and TRBJ2-3, the CDR3 gives the full variable domain: ETGVTQSPTHLIKTRGQQVTLRCSSQSGHNTVSWYQQALGQGPQFIFQYYREEENGRGNFPPRFSGLQFPNYSSELNVNALELDDSALYLCASSLGLAGARTDTQYFGPGTRLTVL.

The rearrangement uses TRBV4-1 and TRBJ2-3, with D perhaps matching TRBD2 (5 bases). The CDR3 sequence is 15 residues long. V dropped 6 bases and J dropped 0 bases, with 13 bases sitting between them. Germline CDR1 reads MGHRA; CDR2 reads YSYEKL. The CDR3 coding sequence is TGCGCCAGCAGACCCCTAGGACTGAGCACAGATACGCAGTATTTT. Amino acid sequence: CASRPLGLSTDTQYF.

This chain uses TRBV12-3 or TRBV12-4 with TRBJ1-3; perhaps TRBD1 as D (5 bases). V was trimmed by 5 bases and J by 0 bases, leaving 14 bases between them. The CDR3 is made up of 16 amino acids. The CDR3 DNA reads TGTGCCAGCAGTACCCACGGGGGGAACTCTGGAAACACCATATATTTT. Encoded protein: CASSTHGGNSGNTIYF.

This clonotype occurred a few times. The chain employs TRBV3-1 and TRBJ2-4, with TRBD2 matching over 13 bases. V lost 5 bases to trimming and J lost 1 base; unmatched junction nucleotides: 11. CDR1 is LGHDT, CDR2 YNNKEL, per germline (reference sequence). The CDR3 has 19 amino acids. The CDR3 loop reads CASSYWTSGSGLAKNIQYF. CDR3 sequence (DNA): TGTGCCAGCAGCTACTGGACTAGCGGGAGTGGTTTGGCCAAAAACATTCAGTACTTC.

This clonotype was seen a handful of times. This chain joins TRBV27 and TRBJ2-2; D is uncertain. The V end was cut by 6 bases, the J end by 4 bases, with 15 bases between. The CDR3 has 15 amino acids. Germline CDR1 is MNHEY and CDR2 is SMNVEV (reference sequence). The DNA of the CDR3 is TGTGCCAGCAGCTCTATGGGGAAAACCACCGGGGAGCTGTTTTTT. Translation gives CASSSMGKTTGELFF.

The chain employs TRBV6-1 and TRBJ2-7; 8 nucleotides agree with TRBD2. The CDR3 is 12 residues long. The V segment lost 7 bases and the J segment 2 bases; nucleotides outside the gene matches: 1. Germline loops: CDR1 MNHNS, CDR2 SASEGT. As DNA, the CDR3 is TGTGCCAGCAAAGCGGGAGCCTACGAGCAGTACTTC. Its protein product is CASKAGAYEQYF.

This clonotype was observed a handful of times. The genes are TRBV2 and TRBJ2-3, with D tentatively TRBD1 (6 bases). The J call is in doubt because the DNA end fits TRBJ2-5 better. Germline V gene lookup returns CDR1 SNHLY and CDR2 FYNNEI. This CDR3 is 13 amino acids long. The CDR3 nucleotides read TGTGCCAGCATATACCCAGGGGACGGGACCCAGTACTTC. Residues: CASIYPGDGTQYF.

As concerns this clonotype: One end of the junction varies from germline; a read error may be responsible. This chain uses TRBV20-1 with TRBJ2-1; TRBD2 matches 8 bases. The CDR3 sequence is 14 residues long. Germline values: CDR1 DFQATT, CDR2 SNEGSKA (reference sequence). The CDR3 spells CSASSSGRGHEQSF. CDR3 DNA sequence: TGCAGTGCTAGTTCCAGCGGGAGAGGTCATGAGCAGTCCTTC.

There are a few counts of this clonotype. The chain carries TRBV20-1 and TRBJ2-7; D remains unclear. CDR3 length equals 11 residues. Germline CDR1 is DFQATT and CDR2 is SNEGSKA (reference sequence). V lost 7 bases and J 3 bases, leaving 10 bases between the germline ends. The CDR3 spells CSGIVDYEQYF. The CDR3 DNA reads as TGCAGTGGTATAGTAGACTACGAGCAGTACTTC.